A single sample gave rise to the 21 T cell receptor beta chains below, sequenced in a study of technical replicates of blood from a handful of donors. TCRdb's copy holds only in-frame clones and misses some; the assay was immunoSEQ multiplex PCR. The table includes about 71,000 clones, approximately 92% detected once. The sequencing sample was made of T cells isolated from PBMCs. The receptors here all came from a human donor in good health.

The CDR3 bases are TGTGCCAGCAGCTTAGCGGGGACTAGCGGCACAGATACGCAGTATTTT. It encodes CASSLAGTSGTDTQYF. This chain joins TRBV11-2 and TRBJ2-3; 10 bases agree with TRBD2. J lost 1 base, V lost 1 base, and 2 bases had no gene match. The CDR3 covers 16 residues. The germline V gene has CDR1 SGHAT and CDR2 FQNNGV.

This clone was observed a few times. J is TRBJ1-2 and V is TRBV19; D remains unclear. The germline gives CDR1 LNHDA, CDR2 SQIVND (reference sequence). Deletions cut 5 bases from V and 8 bases from J, with 15 bases between. CDR3 size: 13 residues. In DNA form, the CDR3 reads TGTGCCAGTAGTTTCACCGCGGCAGCGGGCTACACCTTC. Amino acids: CASSFTAAAGYTF.

The gene calls are TRBV6-5 and TRBJ1-1; perhaps TRBD1 as D (5 bases). The CDR3 is 14 residues long. Germline V gene lookup returns CDR1 MNHEY and CDR2 SVGAGI. V lost 10 bases and J 6 bases, leaving 21 bases between the germline ends. The CDR3 region is CATISGGKKPEAFF. The CDR3 coding sequence is TGTGCCACAATATCCGGGGGTAAGAAACCTGAAGCTTTCTTT.

This sequence joins TRBV19 and TRBJ2-7; 7 bases map to TRBD1. Germline values: CDR1 LNHDA, CDR2 SQIVND (reference sequence). This CDR3 comprises 15 residues. Germline trimming cut 3 bases from V and 3 bases from J; bases unmatched to any gene: 8. CDR3 region: CASSIGPGTVYEQYF. The CDR3 nucleotides read TGTGCCAGTAGTATCGGGCCAGGGACAGTCTACGAGCAGTACTTC.

This clone has only one observation. The rearrangement uses TRBV7-8 and TRBJ2-7; 7 bases are shared with TRBD1. The length of the CDR3 is 16 residues. Germline V lookup: CDR1 SGHVS, CDR2 FQNEAQ. The ends lost 4 bases at V and 0 bases at J; junction bases unmatched: 9. The CDR3 region has the DNA TGTGCCAGCAGCTCAGGGGAAGGGGGCCTCTCCTACGAGCAGTACTTC. Translated, it gives CASSSGEGGLSYEQYF.

This chain joins TRBV9 and TRBJ2-1; 14 bases are a match to TRBD2. Trimming removed 7 bases from V and 8 bases from J; junction bases left unmatched: 8. The germline CDR1 and CDR2 sequences are SGDLS and YYNGEE. This CDR3 is 15 amino acids long. CDR3 DNA: TGTGCCAGCGGAGGGACTAGCGGGAGAGTCTATGAGCAGTTCTTC. Translating it yields CASGGTSGRVYEQFF.

The chain recombines TRBV13 with TRBJ2-7, with 7 nucleotides matching TRBD1. Germline CDR1 reads PRHDT; CDR2 reads FYEKMQ (reference sequence). V shed 7 bases, J shed 4 bases, and the junction held 19 bases outside the gene matches. The CDR3 is made up of 17 amino acids. CDR3 bases: TGTGCCAGCAATGCCACCGGGACAGAGGTGGTCGGGTACGAGCAGTACTTC. Translation: CASNATGTEVVGYEQYF.

The CDR3 protein is CASTQRASGFYEQYF. Written as DNA, the CDR3 is TGTGCCAGCACCCAGAGGGCTAGCGGATTCTACGAGCAGTACTTC. The chain has TRBV28 and TRBJ2-7; 7 bases match TRBD2. Germline CDR1 MDHEN, CDR2 SYDVKM. The J segment lost 3 bases and the V segment lost 7 bases, leaving 12 bases of the junction unmatched. CDR3 size: 15 residues.

This clone was picked up one time. The gene calls are TRBV14 and TRBJ2-5, with 11 positions matching TRBD1. The closer fit of TRBJ2-7 to the DNA end suggests the J call may be wrong. The CDR3 totals 16 residues. CDR1 SGHDN and CDR2 FVKESK come from the germline V gene. The CDR3 region is CASSHHRGQGGYEQYF. CDR3 sequence (DNA): TGTGCCAGCAGCCACCATAGGGGACAGGGGGGCTACGAGCAGTACTTC.

The V and J genes are TRBV9 and TRBJ2-5; no firm D call. Germline V CDR1 and CDR2: SGDLS, YYNGEE. The V and J ends lost 2 bases and 2 bases respectively, with 7 bases between them. The CDR3 sequence is 13 residues long. The CDR3: CASSVSRQETQYF. The CDR3, as DNA: TGTGCCAGCAGCGTCAGCAGGCAAGAGACCCAGTACTTC. Filled out from reference TRBV9 and TRBJ2-5, the complete variable domain reads DSGVTQTPKHLITATGQRVTLRCSPRSGDLSVYWYQQSLDQGLQFLIQYYNGEERAKGNILERFSAQQFPDLHSELNLSSLELGDSALYFCASSVSRQETQYFGPGTRLLVL.

The chain recombines TRBV9 with TRBJ2-1; a weak D match, TRBD2 (5 bases). V gave up 0 bases and J gave up 8 bases, with 6 bases separating them. Germline V lookup: CDR1 SGDLS, CDR2 YYNGEE. The CDR3 contains 12 residues. CDR3 in DNA: TGTGCCAGCAGCGTAGGGGAGCATGAGCAGTTCTTC. This encodes CASSVGEHEQFF.

This clone was observed a single time. V and J are TRBV27 and TRBJ1-1; tentative D call: TRBD1 (5 bases). This CDR3 has 13 residues. V lost 3 bases, J lost 8 bases, and 13 bases lay in between. Germline CDR1 is MNHEY and CDR2 is SMNVEV (reference sequence). In DNA form, the CDR3 reads TGTGCCAGCAGTTTTAGTCCCCGGACAGAAGCTTTCTTT. Protein sequence: CASSFSPRTEAFF.

This rearrangement joins TRBV5-1 to TRBJ2-7; 8 bases fit TRBD2. The CDR3 length is 14 residues. Germline CDR1 reads SGHRS; CDR2 reads YFSETQ. The ends lost 2 bases at V and 1 base at J; junction bases unmatched: 2. The CDR3 nucleotides are TGCGCCAGCAGCTTAGGCGGGAGGTCCTACGAGCAGTACTTC. Encoded protein: CASSLGGRSYEQYF.

The V gene is TRBV28, the J gene TRBJ2-7, with 9 positions matching TRBD1. V was pared by 7 bases and J by 0 bases, with 7 bases of the junction left unmatched. Germline loops: CDR1 MDHEN, CDR2 SYDVKM. This CDR3 is 15 amino acids long. Here the CDR3 DNA reads TGTGCCAGCATCCGACAGGGGGTGAGCTCCTACGAGCAGTACTTC. Translation: CASIRQGVSSYEQYF.

This chain joins TRBV6-6 and TRBJ1-2, with TRBD1 matching 8 bases. Germline-derived CDR1 and CDR2 are MNHNY and SVGAGI (reference sequence). J was trimmed by 8 bases and V by 8 bases; bases with no gene match: 10. This CDR3 is 13 amino acids long. CDR3: CASVREAGGGYTF. DNA for the CDR3: TGTGCCAGCGTTAGGGAGGCAGGGGGCGGCTACACCTTC.

The J gene is TRBJ2-1, the V gene TRBV7-7, with 7 bases aligning to TRBD2. The CDR3 is 16 residues long. The trim removed 0 bases at V and 7 bases at J, leaving 9 bases unmatched. Germline V gene lookup returns CDR1 SSHAT and CDR2 FNYEAQ (reference sequence). The CDR3 loop reads CASSLAGGSPANEQFF. The DNA for the CDR3 is TGTGCCAGCAGCTTAGCCGGCGGGAGTCCCGCTAATGAGCAGTTCTTC.

This rearrangement joins TRBV2 to TRBJ2-3; 8 bases match TRBD1. J lost 3 bases, V lost 7 bases, and 3 bases had no gene match. Germline lookup yields CDR1 SNHLY and CDR2 FYNNEI. CDR3 length: 13 residues. CDR3 loop: CASIGQGTDTQYF. The CDR3 nucleotides read TGTGCCAGCATTGGACAGGGTACAGATACGCAGTATTTT.

The rearrangement joins TRBV19 to TRBJ1-4, with D unresolved. The CDR3 is 11 residues long. Germline lookup yields CDR1 LNHDA and CDR2 SQIVND (reference sequence). Trimming shortened V by 10 bases and J by 7 bases, and 10 bases separated the two germline ends. For the CDR3, the DNA is TGTGCCACCTGGTGGGCTGAAAAACTGTTTTTT. Translation gives CATWWAEKLFF.

CDR3 sequence: CSVRGRDRELETQYF. The CDR3 nucleotides read TGCAGCGTCCGGGGCCGGGACAGGGAATTAGAGACCCAGTACTTC. This rearrangement joins TRBV29-1 to TRBJ2-5; 9 bases map to TRBD1. CDR3 size: 15 residues. Germline V CDR1 and CDR2: SQVTM, ANQGSEA. V lost 6 bases, J lost 4 bases, and 12 bases stayed unmatched.

The V call is TRBV6-5, the J call TRBJ1-1, with D possibly being TRBD1 (6 bases). V lost 2 bases to trimming and J lost 8 bases, with 15 bases between them. From germline, CDR1 is MNHEY and CDR2 SVGAGI. The CDR3 runs 14 residues. The CDR3 nucleotides are TGTGCCAGCAGTTACGGGACAACCGGAATCGAAGCTTTCTTT. Translation: CASSYGTTGIEAFF.

J is TRBJ1-5 and V is TRBV5-8; weak D call: TRBD1 (5 bases). Germline-derived CDR1 and CDR2 are SGHTS and YDEGEE. Deletions cut 5 bases from V and 0 bases from J, with 9 bases between. The CDR3 is made up of 14 amino acids. DNA of the CDR3: TGTGCCAGCAGGGCGGGGCCTAGCAATCAGCCCCAGCATTTT. This codes for CASRAGPSNQPQHF.